One and the same sample provided the 14 T cell receptor beta chains below, sequenced in a study of Graves' ophthalmopathy and Graves' hyperthyroidism. The sequenced template was RNA, covering the TCR beta CDR3 region. Scientists carried out first-round RT-PCR using HTBI primers and then a second-round multiplex PCR. TCRdb called the multiplex PCR reads again in MiXCR, with one record for every CDR3 protein. In the table there are 650,000 to 900,000 distinct CDR3 sequences, approximately 40% of which are singletons. The sequenced sample was peripheral blood. These receptors originate from an adult man with Graves' ophthalmopathy.

The chain has TRBV24-1 and TRBJ2-3; D possibly corresponds to TRBD2 (5 bases). CDR1 is KGHDR and CDR2 is SFDVKD in the germline V gene. The CDR3 length is 11 residues. V was clipped by 9 bases and J by 6 bases, with 9 bases between them. CDR3 loop: CATEGWDTQYF. The DNA for the CDR3 is TGTGCCACCGAGGGATGGGATACGCAGTATTTT.

The chain uses TRBV2 and TRBJ1-1; D is unresolved. The CDR3 consists of 12 residues. Germline V gives CDR1 SNHLY, CDR2 FYNNEI. The V and J ends lost 3 bases and 4 bases respectively, with 6 bases between them. CDR3 nucleotides: TGTGCCAGCAGTGACAGGACCACTGAAGCTTTCTTT. This encodes CASSDRTTEAFF.

In the case of this clonotype: A junction end diverges from the germline sequence, so it may reflect a read error. CDR3 sequence: CASREGTQNF. DNA of the CDR3: TGTGCCAGCAGGGAGGGGACCCAGAACTTC. J is TRBJ2-5 and V is TRBV7-9; perhaps TRBD2 as D (6 bases). The CDR3 spans 10 residues. Looked up from germline, CDR1 is SEHNR and CDR2 is FQNEAQ (reference sequence).

The CDR3 nucleotides read TGTGCCAGCAGCCTCAAACCCCACCGGGACAGGGTAAGCAATCAGCCCCAGCATTTT. Protein product: CASSLKPHRDRVSNQPQHF. The rearrangement links TRBV24-1 to TRBJ1-5; 9 bases match TRBD1. The CDR3 loop spans 19 amino acids. Unmatched junction bases numbered 20, after V lost 11 bases and J lost 1 base. CDR1 is KGHDR, CDR2 SFDVKD, per germline.

The chain carries TRBV20-1 and TRBJ1-6; 9 bases match TRBD1. CDR1 DFQATT and CDR2 SNEGSKA come from the germline V gene (reference sequence). With 6 bases clipped from V and 10 bases from J, the junction kept 4 bases outside the gene matches. This CDR3 contains 12 residues. CDR3: CSARDRDSPLHF. The CDR3 DNA sequence: TGCAGTGCGCGGGACAGGGACTCACCCCTCCACTTT.

This clonotype was seen a few times. The J gene is TRBJ1-6, the V gene TRBV9; D might be TRBD1 (5 bases). The V end lost 4 bases, the J end lost 3 bases, and 11 bases lay between the germline ends. The CDR3 totals 15 residues. CDR1 SGDLS and CDR2 YYNGEE come from the germline V gene. The CDR3 DNA follows: TGTGCCAGCAGCCATGACAGTCTCTATAATTCACCCCTCCACTTT. Residues: CASSHDSLYNSPLHF.

At least ten counts were recorded for this clonotype. A read error may account for a junction end that differs from germline. V gene TRBV10-3 combines with J gene TRBJ1-2, with D maybe TRBD1 (5 bases). Germline loops: CDR1 ENHRY, CDR2 SYGVKD. The CDR3 totals 13 residues. The chain's CDR3 is CASSETELYGYTF. In DNA, the CDR3 is TGTGCCAGCAGTGAGACAGAACTTTATGGCTACACCTTC.

In its sample, this clonotype was seen a few times. The rearrangement joins TRBV6-1 to TRBJ2-5; D is unclear. The CDR3 is made up of 14 amino acids. The V gene's germline CDR1 is MNHNS and CDR2 SASEGT. The V and J ends lost 2 bases and 5 bases respectively, with 12 bases between them. CDR3: CASSENNELETQYF. CDR3 DNA sequence: TGTGCCAGCAGTGAAAATAATGAGTTGGAGACCCAGTACTTC.

The V call is TRBV20-1, the J call TRBJ1-1, with 10 bases that match TRBD1. This CDR3 has 15 residues. With 6 bases clipped from V and 4 bases from J, the junction kept 11 bases outside the gene matches. The germline V gene encodes CDR1 DFQATT and CDR2 SNEGSKA (reference sequence). Written as DNA, the CDR3 is TGCAGTGCCCAAGGACAGGGGGAATGGAGCACTGAAGCTTTCTTT. It encodes CSAQGQGEWSTEAFF.

Of note for this clonotype: One junction end disagrees with the germline gene, perhaps due to a read error. V is TRBV10-3 and J is TRBJ1-1; no definite D call. The CDR3 is 14 residues long. The germline V gene has CDR1 ENHRY and CDR2 SYGVKD. The CDR3 DNA sequence: TGTGCCACCAGTATCAACGCAGTGAACACTGAAGCTTTCTTT. Protein product: CATSINAVNTEAFF.

This chain connects TRBV19 to TRBJ2-7; 9 bases map to TRBD1. The CDR3 sequence is 12 residues long. V gave up 8 bases and J gave up 7 bases; unmatched junction bases: 6. CDR1 is LNHDA, CDR2 SQIVND, per germline (reference sequence). Written as DNA, the CDR3 is TGTGCCAGTCAGGACAGGGGTGGAGAGCAGTACTTC. Translating gives CASQDRGGEQYF.

This rearrangement joins TRBV9 to TRBJ2-3, with D perhaps TRBD1 (6 bases). V gave up 4 bases and J gave up 2 bases, with 14 bases separating them. CDR3 size: 15 residues. Germline V CDR1 and CDR2: SGDLS, YYNGEE. DNA for the CDR3: TGTGCCAGCAGCTCCGAAGGGGGTAACACAGATACGCAGTATTTT. This codes for CASSSEGGNTDTQYF.

This clonotype was picked up a small number of times. The chain has TRBV7-2 and TRBJ2-2; D unclear. CDR3 length: 17 residues. V lost 2 bases and J 2 bases, leaving 15 bases between the germline ends. Germline lookup yields CDR1 SGHTA and CDR2 FQGNSA. The CDR3 DNA sequence: TGTGCCAGCAGCTTACTGCCGACGATCGTTAACACCGGGGAGCTGTTTTTT. Its protein is CASSLLPTIVNTGELFF.

A few counts support this clonotype. A junction boundary mismatches the germline segment, possibly from a read error. The chain combines TRBV10-3 with TRBJ1-2, with TRBD1 matching over 9 bases. Per germline, CDR1 ENHRY and CDR2 SYGVKD. This CDR3 comprises 16 residues. CDR3 protein: CASSLKGQGPGYGYTF. The DNA for the CDR3 is TGTGCCAGCAGTTTAAAGGGACAGGGCCCAGGCTATGGCTACACCTTC.